This TCR beta chain is drawn from a study of cytomegalovirus exposure and HLA in healthy donors. Germline assignment: CDR1 KGHSH and CDR2 LQKENI. The CDR3 is 15 residues long. Unmatched junction bases numbered 8, after V lost 3 bases and J lost 7 bases. The PCR ran on 60 Vbeta and 13 Jbeta primers. Produced via immunoSEQ multiplex PCR; TCRdb's table is partial and in-frame only. This table holds some 200,000 clones, about 83% found once. The sequenced sample was PBMCs. The chain combines TRBV18 with TRBJ1-5, with 8 bases matching TRBD1. The clonotype was recovered from a female donor in good health and CMV-seronegative. The CDR3 DNA reads TGTGCCAGCTCACCTTCTGGACAGGGCAGGCAGCCCCAGCATTTT. This encodes CASSPSGQGRQPQHF.